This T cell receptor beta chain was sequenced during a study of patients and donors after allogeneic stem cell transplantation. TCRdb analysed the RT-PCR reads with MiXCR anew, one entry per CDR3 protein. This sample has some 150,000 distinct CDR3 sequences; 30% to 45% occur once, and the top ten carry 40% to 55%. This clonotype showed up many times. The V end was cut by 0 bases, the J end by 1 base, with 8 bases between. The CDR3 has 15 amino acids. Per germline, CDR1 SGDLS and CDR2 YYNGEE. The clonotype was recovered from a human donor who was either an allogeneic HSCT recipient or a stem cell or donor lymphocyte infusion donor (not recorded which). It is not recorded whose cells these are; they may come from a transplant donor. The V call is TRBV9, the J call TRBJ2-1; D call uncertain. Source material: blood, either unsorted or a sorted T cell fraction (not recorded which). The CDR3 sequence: CASSVVDFSYNEQFF. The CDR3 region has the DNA TGTGCCAGCAGCGTAGTCGACTTTTCCTACAATGAGCAGTTCTTC.